The 7 T cell receptor beta chains below come from one sample, sequenced in a study of response to subunit inactivated influenza vaccine. TCRdb passed the RT-PCR reads through MiXCR, listing each CDR3 protein once. The table includes around 760,000 distinct CDR3 sequences, around 14% detected once. The sample was PBMCs from blood, taken less than 15 days before vaccination. The receptor source for this set is a man in his fifties or sixties who received an inactivated influenza vaccine.

The chain combines TRBV2 with TRBJ1-1; 7 bases align to TRBD1. CDR1 is SNHLY, CDR2 FYNNEI, per germline. The length of the CDR3 is 12 residues. After removal of 7 bases from V and 9 bases from J, the junction contained 8 bases not matched to a gene. The CDR3 reads CASTGGQRKAFF. The CDR3 nucleotides are TGTGCCAGCACAGGGGGACAGAGAAAAGCTTTCTTT. The entire variable domain, with the rest obtained from reference TRBV2 and TRBJ1-1, is as follows: EPEVTQTPSHQVTQMGQEVILRCVPISNHLYFYWYRQILGQKVEFLVSFYNNEISEKSEIFDDQFSVERPDGSNFTLKIRSTKLEDSAMYFCASTGGQRKAFFGQGTRLTVV.

This clonotype appeared many times. The rearrangement links TRBV12-3 or TRBV12-4 to TRBJ2-3, with D possibly TRBD1 on 5 matching bases. The CDR3 has 14 residues. V gave up 9 bases and J gave up 0 bases, with 13 bases separating them. The CDR3, as DNA: TGTGCCAGTCGACTGACAGCTAGCACAGATACGCAGTATTTT. This encodes CASRLTASTDTQYF.

The V call is TRBV19, the J call TRBJ2-2; 10 bases line up with TRBD2. CDR3 length equals 14 residues. Germline V gene lookup returns CDR1 LNHDA and CDR2 SQIVND (reference sequence). The V and J ends lost 10 bases and 1 base, in that order; junction bases with no gene match: 3. The CDR3 here is CATRTSGNTGELFF. CDR3 nucleotides: TGTGCCACCAGGACTAGCGGGAACACCGGGGAGCTGTTTTTT.

This clonotype was recorded many times. The gene calls are TRBV20-1 and TRBJ2-7; a weak D match, TRBD2 (6 bases). The V and J ends lost 2 bases and 3 bases respectively, with 11 bases between them. There are 13 residues in the CDR3. The germline CDR1 and CDR2 sequences are DFQATT and SNEGSKA (reference sequence). The CDR3 sequence: CSARRQGGYEQYF. CDR3 coding DNA: TGCAGTGCTAGAAGGCAGGGAGGCTACGAGCAGTACTTC.

The chain joins TRBV2 to TRBJ1-5; D gene uncertain. The CDR3 totals 13 residues. Trimming took off 8 bases at V and 0 bases at J, with 8 bases between the two ends. Germline V gives CDR1 SNHLY, CDR2 FYNNEI. CDR3 protein: CASEESSNQPQHF. Written as DNA, the CDR3 is TGTGCCAGCGAGGAGTCTAGCAATCAGCCCCAGCATTTT.

This clonotype turned up a few times. The chain carries TRBV6-1 and TRBJ1-5; TRBD1 might be the D (5 bases). The V gene lost 8 bases and the J gene lost 0 bases, with 11 bases spanning the gap. The CDR3 extends over 14 amino acids. The germline V gene encodes CDR1 MNHNS and CDR2 SASEGT. The CDR3 sequence: CASRMGVSNQPQHF. The CDR3, as DNA: TGTGCCAGCCGGATGGGGGTTAGCAATCAGCCCCAGCATTTT.

This chain connects TRBV29-1 to TRBJ2-7, with 7 bases fitting TRBD1. Germline CDR1 SQVTM, CDR2 ANQGSEA. The CDR3 length is 15 residues. V dropped 5 bases and J dropped 7; count of bases not matched to a gene: 17. The CDR3 region has the DNA TGCAGCGTTATCCCCCGGGACAGATATCAGGGGGAGCAGTACTTC. As protein: CSVIPRDRYQGEQYF.